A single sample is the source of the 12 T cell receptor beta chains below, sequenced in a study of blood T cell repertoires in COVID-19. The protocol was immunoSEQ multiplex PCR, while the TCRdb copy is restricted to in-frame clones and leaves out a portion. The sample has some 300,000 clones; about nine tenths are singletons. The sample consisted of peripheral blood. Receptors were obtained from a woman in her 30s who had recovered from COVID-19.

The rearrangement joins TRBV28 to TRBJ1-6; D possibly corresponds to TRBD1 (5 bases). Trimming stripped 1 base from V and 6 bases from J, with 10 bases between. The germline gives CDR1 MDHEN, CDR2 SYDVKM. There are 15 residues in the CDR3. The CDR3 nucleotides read TGTGCCAGCAGTTTATATGGGGGGAGTAATTCACCCCTCCACTTT. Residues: CASSLYGGSNSPLHF.

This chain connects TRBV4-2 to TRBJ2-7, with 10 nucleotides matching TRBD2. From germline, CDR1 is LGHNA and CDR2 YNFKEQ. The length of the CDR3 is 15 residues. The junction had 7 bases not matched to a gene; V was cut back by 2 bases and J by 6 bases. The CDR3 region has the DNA TGTGCCAGCAGCCAACAAGCGGGGGGGCCTATCGAGCAGTACTTC. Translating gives CASSQQAGGPIEQYF.

CDR3 residues: CASSEQARSNQPQHF. The CDR3 DNA follows: TGTGCCAGTAGTGAACAGGCCCGTAGCAATCAGCCCCAGCATTTT. The chain has TRBV19 and TRBJ1-5, with D tentatively TRBD1 (5 bases). The CDR3 spans 15 residues. Germline CDR1 and CDR2: LNHDA and SQIVND (reference sequence). Trimming removed 5 bases at V and 0 bases at J, with 11 bases between. The full variable domain, in which reference TRBV19 and TRBJ1-5 provide the parts outside the CDR3, is DGGITQSPKYLFRKEGQNVTLSCEQNLNHDAMYWYRQDPGQGLRLIYYSQIVNDFQKGDIAEGYSVSREKKESFPLTVTSAQKNPTAFYLCASSEQARSNQPQHFGDGTRLSIL.

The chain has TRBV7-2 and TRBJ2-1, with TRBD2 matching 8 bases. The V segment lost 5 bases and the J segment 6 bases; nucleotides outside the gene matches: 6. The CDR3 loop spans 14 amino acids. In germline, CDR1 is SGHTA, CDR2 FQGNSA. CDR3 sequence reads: CASSPGLARNEQFF. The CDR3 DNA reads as TGTGCCAGCAGCCCAGGACTAGCCCGCAATGAGCAGTTCTTC. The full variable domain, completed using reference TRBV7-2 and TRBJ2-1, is GAGVSQSPSNKVTEKGKDVELRCDPISGHTALYWYRQSLGQGLEFLIYFQGNSAPDKSGLPSDRFSAERTGGSVSTLTIQRTQQEDSAVYLCASSPGLARNEQFFGPGTRLTVL.

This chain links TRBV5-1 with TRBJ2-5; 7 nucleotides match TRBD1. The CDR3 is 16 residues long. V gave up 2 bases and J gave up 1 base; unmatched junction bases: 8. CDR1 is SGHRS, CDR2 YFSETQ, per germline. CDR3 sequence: CASSFSLGTAQETQYF. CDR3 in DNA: TGCGCCAGCAGCTTCTCCCTCGGGACAGCCCAAGAGACCCAGTACTTC. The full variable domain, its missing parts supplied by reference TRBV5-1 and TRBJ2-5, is KAGVTQTPRYLIKTRGQQVTLSCSPISGHRSVSWYQQTPGQGLQFLFEYFSETQRNKGNFPGRFSGRQFSNSRSEMNVSTLELGDSALYLCASSFSLGTAQETQYFGPGTRLLVL.

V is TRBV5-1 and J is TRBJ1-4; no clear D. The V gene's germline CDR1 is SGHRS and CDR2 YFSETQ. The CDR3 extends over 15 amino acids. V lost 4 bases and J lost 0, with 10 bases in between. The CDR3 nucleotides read TGCGCCAGCAGCGGCGGATGGGCAACTAATGAAAAACTGTTTTTT. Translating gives CASSGGWATNEKLFF.

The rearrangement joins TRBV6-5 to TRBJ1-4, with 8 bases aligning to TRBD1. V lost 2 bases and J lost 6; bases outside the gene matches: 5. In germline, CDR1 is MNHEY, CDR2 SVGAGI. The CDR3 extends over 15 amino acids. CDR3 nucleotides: TGTGCCAGCAGTTACGGCAGGGGGCTTGATGAAAAACTGTTTTTT. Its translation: CASSYGRGLDEKLFF.

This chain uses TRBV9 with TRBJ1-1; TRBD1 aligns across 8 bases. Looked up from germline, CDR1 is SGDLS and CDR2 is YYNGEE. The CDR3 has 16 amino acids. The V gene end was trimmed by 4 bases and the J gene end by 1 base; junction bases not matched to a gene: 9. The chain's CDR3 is CASSPRTGRWNTEAFF. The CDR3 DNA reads TGTGCCAGCAGCCCCCGGACAGGGAGGTGGAACACTGAAGCTTTCTTT.

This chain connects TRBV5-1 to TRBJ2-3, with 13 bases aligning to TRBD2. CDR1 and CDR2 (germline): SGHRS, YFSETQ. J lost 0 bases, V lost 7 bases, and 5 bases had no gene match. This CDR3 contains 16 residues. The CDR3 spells CASARLAGGSTDTQYF. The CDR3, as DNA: TGCGCCAGCGCTAGACTAGCGGGGGGAAGCACAGATACGCAGTATTTT.

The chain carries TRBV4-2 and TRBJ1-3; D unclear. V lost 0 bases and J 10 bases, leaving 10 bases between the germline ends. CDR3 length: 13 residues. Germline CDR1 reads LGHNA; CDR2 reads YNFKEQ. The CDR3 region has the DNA TGTGCCAGCAGCCAAGATAGGGAGGGAACCATATATTTT. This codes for CASSQDREGTIYF.

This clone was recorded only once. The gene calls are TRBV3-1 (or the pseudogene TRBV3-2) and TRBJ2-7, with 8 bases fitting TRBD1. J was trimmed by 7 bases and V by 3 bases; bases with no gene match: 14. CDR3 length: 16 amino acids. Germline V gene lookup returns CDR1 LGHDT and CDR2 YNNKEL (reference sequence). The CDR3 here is CASSHGQGTGISEQYF. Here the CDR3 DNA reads TGTGCCAGCAGCCATGGACAGGGTACCGGTATTTCGGAGCAGTACTTC.

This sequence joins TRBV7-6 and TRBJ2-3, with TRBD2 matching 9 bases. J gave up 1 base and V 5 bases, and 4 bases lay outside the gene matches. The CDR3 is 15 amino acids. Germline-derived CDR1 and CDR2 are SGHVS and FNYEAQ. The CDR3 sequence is CASSPRLAGTDTQYF. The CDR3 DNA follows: TGTGCCAGCAGCCCCCGACTAGCGGGCACAGATACGCAGTATTTT.